This T cell receptor (beta chain) was found in a study of CD4 T cells in relation to SARS-CoV-2 and coronaviruses. Study as a whole: ViraFEST: approximately ten-day antigen culture of PBMCs, then TCR beta CDR3 sequencing. Convalescent donors were aged 21 to 72, with median approximately 36 years. Crossreactive spike epitopes shared across donors were mapped to their HLA restriction.

Trimming took 6 bases from V and 3 from J; bases not matched to a gene: 12. Germline loops: CDR1 LNHDA, CDR2 SQIVND (reference sequence). CDR3 length: 18 residues. A word on this clone: Antigen specificity is unknown.

Here immunoSEQ multiplex PCR was the method, and the copy in TCRdb shows in-frame clones only, minus some. The sample shows about 37,000 clones, 82% of them seen only once. Naive or memory CD4+ cells were cultured 1:1 with T cell-depleted PBMCs plus CEF. The receptor's source is an adult with COVID-19. The chain is built from TRBV19 and TRBJ2-5, with 14 bases matching TRBD2. The sample taken for sequencing was naive CD4+ T cells from PBMCs, cultured in vitro. Indicated subset: naive CD4+ T cells isolated by negative enrichment. In DNA, the CDR3 is TGTGCCAGTAGCACCCCGCCGGGACTAGCGGGAGTAAAAGAGACCCAGTACTTC. Translated: CASSTPPGLAGVKETQYF.